In this sample, the clone carrying this T cell receptor (beta chain) turned up once. Germline V gene data show CDR1 as SGHRS and CDR2 as YFSETQ. CDR3 size: 13 residues. V was shortened by 4 bases and J by 6 bases, with 12 bases between the two germline ends. This sample is drawn from a study of control samples from healthy donors and cancer patients. Sequencing was performed with immunoSEQ multiplex PCR; in TCRdb, only in-frame clones are kept and a portion is missing. The data show 60,000 to 75,000 clones, 70% to 90% seen once. The sequenced sample was PBMCs. This TCR was recovered from a woman aged 45-65 years with head and neck cancer. V usage is TRBV5-1 and J usage is TRBJ2-3; possibly TRBD2 for D (5 bases). The CDR3 DNA reads as TGCGCCAGCAGCCACGGGGTTAGCGATACGCAGTATTTT. As protein: CASSHGVSDTQYF.